Presented here are 5 T cell receptor beta chains from one specimen sequenced in a study of regulatory T cells in long-lasting Graves disease (dated by TCRdb to the early 2020s). Receptor libraries were prepared by multiplex PCR. The reads were generated on an Illumina HiSeq 4000. iRepertoire HTBI primers and Arm-PCR amplification of CDR3 regions were used to construct TCR beta libraries. The public reads were reprocessed in TCRdb via fastp at Q25 and MiXCR, keeping in-frame beta chains. Duplicate CDR3 protein sequences are folded into a single record with the most common DNA and genes. Across this sample there are around 420,000 distinct CDR3 sequences, with roughly a sixth seen only once. The top ten clonotypes cover over 20% of the sample. Explained via the paper, the time point label denotes: newly diagnosed GD, antithyroid drugs for less than 3 months. RNA was extracted from PBMCs in TRIzol for both TCR sequencing and RNA sequencing.

This specimen was peripheral blood mononuclear cells (PBMCs), taken at new diagnosis, from a patient treated with antithyroid drugs. Receptors were obtained from a female donor with Graves disease.

The chain couples TRBV28 to TRBJ1-2; no firm D call. Trimming stripped 7 bases from V and 2 bases from J, with 17 bases between. The V gene's germline CDR1 is MDHEN and CDR2 SYDVKM. This CDR3 is 15 amino acids long. CDR3 amino acids: CASTTGLAGNYGYTF. The CDR3 DNA reads TGTGCCAGCACCACGGGTCTAGCGGGAAACTATGGCTACACCTTC.

This clonotype has ten or more counts. The J gene is TRBJ1-1, the V gene TRBV12-3 or TRBV12-4, with D uncertain. V was cut by 3 bases and J by 8 bases, with 10 bases left in between. CDR3 length equals 12 residues. CDR3 region: CASSFRPGEAFF. The CDR3 DNA is TGTGCCAGCAGTTTTAGGCCGGGGGAAGCTTTCTTT.

There are many counts of this clonotype. This sequence joins TRBV5-1 and TRBJ2-2; 7 bases are shared with TRBD2. The V segment lost 4 bases and the J segment 1 base; nucleotides outside the gene matches: 7. The CDR3 is made up of 16 amino acids. The germline V gene encodes CDR1 SGHRS and CDR2 YFSETQ. The CDR3 sequence is CASSRTASGNTGELFF. Here the CDR3 DNA reads TGCGCCAGCAGCCGTACTGCTAGCGGGAACACCGGGGAGCTGTTTTTT.

This clonotype was seen at least ten times. This chain connects TRBV30 to TRBJ1-2, with unresolved D. The CDR3 is 13 amino acids. Germline-derived CDR1 and CDR2 are GTSNPN and SVGIG (reference sequence). V was cut by 7 bases and J by 0 bases, with 12 bases left in between. CDR3 nucleotide sequence: TGTGCCTCTGGTGGCAGATCTAACTATGGCTACACCTTC. Protein sequence: CASGGRSNYGYTF.

The chain is built from TRBV7-8 and TRBJ1-5, with D hard to call. The CDR3 extends over 15 amino acids. V lost 1 base, J lost 5 bases, and 12 bases lay in between. In germline, CDR1 is SGHVS, CDR2 FQNEAQ. For the CDR3, the DNA is TGTGCCAGCAGCTTAGTGGCCAGCAACCATCAGCCCCAGCATTTT. Protein sequence: CASSLVASNHQPQHF.